These 17 T cell receptor beta chains were sequenced from one sample in a study of cytomegalovirus exposure and HLA in healthy donors. 60 Vbeta and 13 Jbeta primers were used in PCR. Sequenced by immunoSEQ multiplex PCR; TCRdb stores in-frame clones only, minus some. The sample yields 120,000 to 150,000 clones, about 72% seen once. The source material was PBMCs. These receptors were obtained from a middle-aged man in good health and CMV-seronegative.

V is TRBV12-5 and J is TRBJ2-3; D possibly corresponds to TRBD2 (5 bases). The ends were cut back, 5 bases at V and 1 base at J, with 13 bases in the middle. The CDR3 contains 15 residues. CDR1 is LGHNT and CDR2 is FRNRAP in the germline V gene. This CDR3 is CASGTRTRGTDTQYF. The DNA of the CDR3 is TGTGCTAGTGGTACCCGGACTCGTGGCACAGATACGCAGTATTTT.

This sequence joins TRBV30 and TRBJ2-7; maybe TRBD2 (6 bases). CDR3 length equals 13 residues. The V gene lost 1 base and the J gene lost 9 bases, with 16 bases spanning the gap. The germline V gene has CDR1 GTSNPN and CDR2 SVGIG (reference sequence). CDR3 in amino acids: CAWSDGGVRGQYF. CDR3 DNA: TGTGCCTGGAGTGACGGCGGGGTTCGCGGGCAGTACTTC. The variable domain in full, completed from reference TRBV30 and TRBJ2-7, reads SQTIHQWPATLVQPVGSPLSLECTVEGTSNPNLYWYRQAAGRGLQLLFYSVGIGQISSEVPQNLSASRPQDRQFILSSKKLLLSDSGFYLCAWSDGGVRGQYFGPGTRLTVT.

The rearrangement uses TRBV7-2 and TRBJ2-5, with D unresolved. V was cut by 5 bases and J by 5 bases, with 12 bases left in between. CDR3 length equals 13 residues. Germline loops: CDR1 SGHTA, CDR2 FQGNSA. The CDR3 DNA follows: TGTGCCAGCAGCGTGTGGGCTTTGGAGACCCAGTACTTC. It is translated as CASSVWALETQYF.

The CDR3 DNA follows: TGTGCCAGCACTCTAAAAGAGACCCAGTACTTC. Its protein product is CASTLKETQYF. The chain combines TRBV6-5 with TRBJ2-5, with D unclear. V was pared by 7 bases and J by 3 bases, with 6 bases between. This CDR3 has 11 residues. Looked up from germline, CDR1 is MNHEY and CDR2 is SVGAGI.

The chain combines TRBV15 with TRBJ2-2; 7 bases align to TRBD2. Germline CDR1 LNHNV, CDR2 YYDKDF (reference sequence). The CDR3 is 18 amino acids. Germline trimming cut 1 base from V and 3 bases from J; bases unmatched to any gene: 11. In nucleotides, the CDR3 is TGTGCCACCAGCAGAGGGAAGCCCGGGAGGCTCCACACCGGGGAGCTGTTTTTT. Protein: CATSRGKPGRLHTGELFF.

This chain links TRBV18 with TRBJ1-5, with D tentatively TRBD1 (6 bases). CDR1 is KGHSH and CDR2 is LQKENI in the germline V gene. The CDR3 has 15 residues. The ends were cut back, 5 bases at V and 4 bases at J, with 15 bases in the middle. CDR3 in DNA: TGTGCCAGCTCAGCGGCTCTTGACAGGAATCAGCCCCAGCATTTT. It is translated as CASSAALDRNQPQHF.

The chain recombines TRBV9 with TRBJ1-1, with D maybe TRBD1 (6 bases). Germline lookup yields CDR1 SGDLS and CDR2 YYNGEE. Trimming left V 4 bases short and J 1 base short, with 8 bases between. The CDR3 length is 13 residues. CDR3 region: CASSLTGNTEAFF. As DNA, the CDR3 is TGTGCCAGCAGCTTGACAGGGAACACTGAAGCTTTCTTT.

J is TRBJ1-5 and V is TRBV10-3; D possibly corresponds to TRBD1 (5 bases). V lost 4 bases and J lost 0, with 7 bases in between. This CDR3 is 14 amino acids long. Germline V gene data show CDR1 as ENHRY and CDR2 as SYGVKD. CDR3 sequence reads: CAISGQISNQPQHF. In DNA form, the CDR3 reads TGTGCCATCAGTGGACAGATTAGCAATCAGCCCCAGCATTTT.

The J gene is TRBJ1-1, the V gene TRBV7-2; D is unresolved. V gave up 5 bases and J gave up 0 bases, with 7 bases separating them. There are 13 residues in the CDR3. Germline CDR1 SGHTA, CDR2 FQGNSA. DNA for the CDR3: TGTGCCAGCAGCCGTGAGATGAACACTGAAGCTTTCTTT. Protein: CASSREMNTEAFF.

This clone was seen a single time. The chain joins TRBV7-2 to TRBJ2-7, with 13 bases lining up with TRBD2. Germline V lookup: CDR1 SGHTA, CDR2 FQGNSA. The CDR3 has 15 amino acids. The trim removed 3 bases at V and 2 bases at J, leaving 1 base unmatched. CDR3 protein: CASSFGLAGAYEQYF. The CDR3 DNA reads as TGTGCCAGCAGCTTCGGACTAGCGGGGGCCTACGAGCAGTACTTC. The full variable domain, with the rest looked up from reference TRBV7-2 and TRBJ2-7, is GAGVSQSPSNKVTEKGKDVELRCDPISGHTALYWYRQSLGQGLEFLIYFQGNSAPDKSGLPSDRFSAERTGGSVSTLTIQRTQQEDSAVYLCASSFGLAGAYEQYFGPGTRLTVT.

This sequence joins TRBV6-1 and TRBJ2-3; no firm D call. Trimming cost V 7 bases and J 0 bases, with 14 bases left between them. This CDR3 has 15 residues. Germline V gene sequence: CDR1 MNHNS, CDR2 SASEGT. The CDR3: CASTPVEISTDTQYF. CDR3 DNA: TGTGCCAGCACTCCGGTGGAGATCAGCACAGATACGCAGTATTTT.

The rearrangement uses TRBV4-1 and TRBJ2-2, with 12 nucleotides matching TRBD2. The trim removed 2 bases at V and 1 base at J, leaving 14 bases unmatched. The CDR3 is 21 amino acids. Germline V gene sequence: CDR1 MGHRA, CDR2 YSYEKL. The CDR3 here is CASSQPHLAGGPLKNTGELFF. The DNA of the CDR3 is TGCGCCAGCAGCCAACCTCACCTAGCGGGGGGGCCTTTGAAGAACACCGGGGAGCTGTTTTTT.

V and J are TRBV6-4 and TRBJ2-2; 9 bases match TRBD1. The CDR3 spans 16 residues. Germline CDR1 MRHNA, CDR2 SNTAGT. Trimming cost V 3 bases and J 1 base; bases outside gene matches: 3. For the CDR3, the DNA is TGTGCCAGCAGTGAACAGGGACAGGGGAACACCGGGGAGCTGTTTTTT. Its protein is CASSEQGQGNTGELFF.

The V and J genes are TRBV30 and TRBJ2-7; weak D call: TRBD2 (6 bases). This CDR3 is built from 13 residues. V dropped 7 bases and J dropped 3 bases, with 16 bases sitting between them. Germline V gene lookup returns CDR1 GTSNPN and CDR2 SVGIG (reference sequence). CDR3 sequence reads: CAFDRPGLYEQYF. CDR3 nucleotides: TGTGCCTTCGACCGGCCGGGACTCTACGAGCAGTACTTC.

The J gene is TRBJ1-6, the V gene TRBV7-2; D is ambiguous. The CDR3 is 15 residues long. Looked up from germline, CDR1 is SGHTA and CDR2 is FQGNSA. The ends were cut back, 1 base at V and 5 bases at J, with 9 bases in the middle. The CDR3 region has the DNA TGTGCCAGCAGCTTAGTTTCAGGCAATAATTCACCCCTCCACTTT. Amino acids: CASSLVSGNNSPLHF.

J is TRBJ2-1 and V is TRBV6-5; TRBD2 aligns across 7 bases. Unmatched junction bases numbered 7, after V lost 0 bases and J lost 5 bases. Germline values: CDR1 MNHEY, CDR2 SVGAGI. The CDR3 has 16 amino acids. CDR3 DNA sequence: TGTGCCAGCAGTTACTCGCTCCGGGGGAGGGACAATGAGCAGTTCTTC. Its translation: CASSYSLRGRDNEQFF.

V usage is TRBV14 and J usage is TRBJ2-3; D unresolved. This CDR3 has 15 residues. Trimming cost V 1 base and J 2 bases, with 10 bases left between them. Germline lookup yields CDR1 SGHDN and CDR2 FVKESK. The CDR3 nucleotides are TGTGCCAGCAGCCAAGCGAGGTTCCCCACAGATACGCAGTATTTT. Its translation: CASSQARFPTDTQYF.